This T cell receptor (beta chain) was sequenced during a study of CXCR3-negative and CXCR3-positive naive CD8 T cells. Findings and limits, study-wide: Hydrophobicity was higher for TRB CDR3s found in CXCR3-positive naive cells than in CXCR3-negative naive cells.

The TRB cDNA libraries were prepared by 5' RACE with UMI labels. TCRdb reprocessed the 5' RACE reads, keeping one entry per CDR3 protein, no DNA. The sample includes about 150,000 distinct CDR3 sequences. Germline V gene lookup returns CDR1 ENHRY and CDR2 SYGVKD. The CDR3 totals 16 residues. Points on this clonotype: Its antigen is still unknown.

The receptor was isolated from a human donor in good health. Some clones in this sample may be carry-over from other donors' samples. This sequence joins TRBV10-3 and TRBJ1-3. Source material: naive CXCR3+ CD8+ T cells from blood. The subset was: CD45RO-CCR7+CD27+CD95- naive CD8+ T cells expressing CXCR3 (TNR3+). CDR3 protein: CAISESWVLSGNTIYF.